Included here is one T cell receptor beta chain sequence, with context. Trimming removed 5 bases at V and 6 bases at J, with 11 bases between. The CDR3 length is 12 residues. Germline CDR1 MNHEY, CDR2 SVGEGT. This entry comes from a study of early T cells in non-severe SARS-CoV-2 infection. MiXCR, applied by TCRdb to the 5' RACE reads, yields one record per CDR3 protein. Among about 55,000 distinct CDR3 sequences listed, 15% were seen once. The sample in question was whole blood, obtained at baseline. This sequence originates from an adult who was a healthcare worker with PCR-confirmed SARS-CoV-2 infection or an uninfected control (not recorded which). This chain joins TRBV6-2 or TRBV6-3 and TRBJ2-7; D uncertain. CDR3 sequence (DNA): TGTGCCAGCAGTCAGGCGAGGCTCGAGCAGTACTTC. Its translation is CASSQARLEQYF.